The rows below give T cell receptor beta chains drawn from one sample of a study of blood T cell repertoires in COVID-19. Some clones are missing from TCRdb's copy, which holds only in-frame ones; the method was immunoSEQ multiplex PCR. The sample records some 100,000 clones, approximately 90% being singletons. What was sequenced was peripheral blood. These receptors came from a man aged 50-59 years with acute or convalescent COVID-19. Each CDR3 is given with its conserved first and last residue.

V	CDR3
TRBV5-1	CASSFRLGVNEQFF
TRBV5-4	CASSLTSGRAGDTQYF
TRBV5-6	CASSRQGRREKGDTQYF
TRBV7-2	CASRREPTDTQYF
TRBV3-1/TRBV3-2	CASSPGLAGDTPYEQYF
TRBV10-3	CAISEGDLNTEAFF
TRBV27	CASSLRTGETQYF
TRBV11-2	CASSLRGRGETQYF
TRBV19	CASSTGTGTFGNTIYF
TRBV27	CASSLSTGQANSPLHF
TRBV2	CASLGRGTGTEAFF
TRBV30	CAWSRGTEAFF
TRBV28	CASSFQSNYGYTF
TRBV7-2	CASSSPSGSYEQYF
TRBV7-2	CASSSDSHNSPLHF
TRBV11-3	CASSLGQGFDEQYF
TRBV5-1	CASSPPGGTEAFF
TRBV15	CATSRIKVSGGLSNSPLHF
TRBV6-1	CASSEVTGRFFTF
TRBV6-1	CASSDQGGNQPQHF
TRBV5-4	CASNSGQGTYEQYF
TRBV19	CASLGGLAGVYNEQFF
TRBV7-9	CASSLRRETGELFF
TRBV5-8	CASSFGLENTEAFF
TRBV5-1	CASSLIGQVNSPLHF
TRBV19	CASSRAGVGRGGEQFF
TRBV5-4	CASRYPGQDYGYTF
TRBV7-6	CASSPGQGAESPLHF
TRBV3-1/TRBV3-2	CASSQERFQETQYF
TRBV11-3	CASSSRLAGGLGETQYF
TRBV6-2/TRBV6-3	CASSYKGANTEAFF
TRBV7-9	CASSIKQGGEAFF
TRBV14	CASSRATSGTTDTQYF
TRBV11-3	CASSRWTSGSRNEQFF
TRBV6-5	CASSYSPLGGATEAFF
TRBV5-5	CASSSGQGYGYTF
TRBV11-3	CASSPGTSGRSYNEQFF
TRBV21-1	CASSKCRGSSYNSPLHF